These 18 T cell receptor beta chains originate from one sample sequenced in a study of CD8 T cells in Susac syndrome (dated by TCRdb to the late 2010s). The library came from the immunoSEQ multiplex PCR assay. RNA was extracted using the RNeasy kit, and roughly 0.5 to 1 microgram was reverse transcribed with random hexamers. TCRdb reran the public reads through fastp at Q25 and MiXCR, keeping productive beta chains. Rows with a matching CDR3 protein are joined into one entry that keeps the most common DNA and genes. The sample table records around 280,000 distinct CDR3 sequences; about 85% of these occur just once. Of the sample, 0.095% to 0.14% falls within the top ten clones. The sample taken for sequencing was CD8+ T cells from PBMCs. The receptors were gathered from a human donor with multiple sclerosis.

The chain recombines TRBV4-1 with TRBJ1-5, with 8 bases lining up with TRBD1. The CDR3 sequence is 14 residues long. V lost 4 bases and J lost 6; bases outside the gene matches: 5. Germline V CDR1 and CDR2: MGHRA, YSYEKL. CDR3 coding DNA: TGCGCCAGCAGCCCCACAGGGGGTGGTCAGCCCCAGCATTTT. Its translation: CASSPTGGGQPQHF.

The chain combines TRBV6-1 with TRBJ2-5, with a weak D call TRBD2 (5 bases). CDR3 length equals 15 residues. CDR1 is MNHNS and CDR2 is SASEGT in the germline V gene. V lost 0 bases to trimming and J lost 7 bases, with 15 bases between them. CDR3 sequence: CASSEAGGVRGTQYF. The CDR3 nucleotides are TGTGCCAGCAGTGAAGCAGGAGGAGTCCGGGGGACCCAGTACTTC.

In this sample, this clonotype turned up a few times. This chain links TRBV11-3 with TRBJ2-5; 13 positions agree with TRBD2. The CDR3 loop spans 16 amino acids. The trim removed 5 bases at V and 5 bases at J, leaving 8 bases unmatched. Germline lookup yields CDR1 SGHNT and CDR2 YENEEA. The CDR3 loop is CASSTWTSGSEETQYF. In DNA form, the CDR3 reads TGTGCCAGCAGCACTTGGACTAGCGGGAGTGAGGAGACCCAGTACTTC.

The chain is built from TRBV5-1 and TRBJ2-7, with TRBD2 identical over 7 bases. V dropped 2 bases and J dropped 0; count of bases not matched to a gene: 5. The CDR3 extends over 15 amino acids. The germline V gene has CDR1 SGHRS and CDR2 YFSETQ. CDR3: CASSFQGGSSYEQYF. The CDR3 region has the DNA TGCGCCAGCAGCTTTCAGGGAGGGAGCTCCTACGAGCAGTACTTC. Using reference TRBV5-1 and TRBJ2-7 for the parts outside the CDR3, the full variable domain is KAGVTQTPRYLIKTRGQQVTLSCSPISGHRSVSWYQQTPGQGLQFLFEYFSETQRNKGNFPGRFSGRQFSNSRSEMNVSTLELGDSALYLCASSFQGGSSYEQYFGPGTRLTVT.

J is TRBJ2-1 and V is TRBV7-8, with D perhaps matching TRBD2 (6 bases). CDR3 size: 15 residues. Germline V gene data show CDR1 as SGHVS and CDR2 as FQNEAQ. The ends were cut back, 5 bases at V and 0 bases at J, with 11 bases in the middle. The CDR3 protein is CASSVRRASYNEQFF. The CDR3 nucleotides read TGTGCCAGCAGCGTAAGGAGGGCCTCCTACAATGAGCAGTTCTTC.

CDR3 coding DNA: TGTGCCAGCAGTTACTCGTCAATCTCCAGCAACCAAGAGACCCAGTACTTC. It encodes CASSYSSISSNQETQYF. The chain employs TRBV6-5 and TRBJ2-5; no firm D call. Germline V gene data show CDR1 as MNHEY and CDR2 as SVGAGI. The CDR3 is made up of 17 amino acids. Trimming took off 0 bases at V and 0 bases at J, with 14 bases between the two ends.

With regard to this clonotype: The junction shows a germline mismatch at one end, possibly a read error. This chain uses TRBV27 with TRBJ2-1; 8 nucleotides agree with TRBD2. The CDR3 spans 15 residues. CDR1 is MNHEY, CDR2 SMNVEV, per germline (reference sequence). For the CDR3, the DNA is TGTGCCAGCAGTTTTGCGGGAGGTGGGCACAATGAGCAGCTCTTC. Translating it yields CASSFAGGGHNEQLF.

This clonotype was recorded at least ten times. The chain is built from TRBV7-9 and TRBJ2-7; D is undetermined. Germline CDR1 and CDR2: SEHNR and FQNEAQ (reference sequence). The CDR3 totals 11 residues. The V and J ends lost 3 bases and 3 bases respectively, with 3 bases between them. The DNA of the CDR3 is TGTGCCAGCAGCTTGGACTACGAGCAGTACTTC. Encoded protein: CASSLDYEQYF.

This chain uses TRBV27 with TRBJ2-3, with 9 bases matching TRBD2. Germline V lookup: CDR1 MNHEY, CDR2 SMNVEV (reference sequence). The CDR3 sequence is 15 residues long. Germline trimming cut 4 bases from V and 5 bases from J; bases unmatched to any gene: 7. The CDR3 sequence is CASSSGGRAGDTQYF. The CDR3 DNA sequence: TGTGCCAGCAGTTCGGGCGGGAGGGCTGGAGATACGCAGTATTTT.

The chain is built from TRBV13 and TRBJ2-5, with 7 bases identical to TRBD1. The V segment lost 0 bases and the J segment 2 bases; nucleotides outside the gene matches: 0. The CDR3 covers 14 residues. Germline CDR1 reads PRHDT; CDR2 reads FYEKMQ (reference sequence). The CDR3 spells CASSLGTGQETQYF. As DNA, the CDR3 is TGTGCCAGCAGCTTAGGGACAGGGCAAGAGACCCAGTACTTC.

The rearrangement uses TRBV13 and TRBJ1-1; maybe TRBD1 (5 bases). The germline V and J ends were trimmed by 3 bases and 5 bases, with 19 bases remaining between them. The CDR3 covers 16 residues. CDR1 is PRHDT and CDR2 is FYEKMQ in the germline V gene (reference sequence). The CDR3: CASSFPAALRGTEAFF. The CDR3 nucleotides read TGTGCCAGCAGCTTTCCGGCGGCCCTCCGGGGGACTGAAGCTTTCTTT. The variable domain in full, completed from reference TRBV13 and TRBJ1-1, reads AAGVIQSPRHLIKEKRETATLKCYPIPRHDTVYWYQQGPGQDPQFLISFYEKMQSDKGSIPDRFSAQQFSDYHSELNMSSLELGDSALYFCASSFPAALRGTEAFFGQGTRLTVV.

The CDR3 loop is CSARPTSGSSYNEQFF. CDR3 coding DNA: TGCAGTGCTAGACCAACTAGCGGGAGCTCCTACAATGAGCAGTTCTTC. The rearrangement joins TRBV20-1 to TRBJ2-1; TRBD2 matches at 11 bases. This CDR3 comprises 16 residues. With 2 bases clipped from V and 0 bases from J, the junction kept 3 bases outside the gene matches. From germline, CDR1 is DFQATT and CDR2 SNEGSKA (reference sequence).

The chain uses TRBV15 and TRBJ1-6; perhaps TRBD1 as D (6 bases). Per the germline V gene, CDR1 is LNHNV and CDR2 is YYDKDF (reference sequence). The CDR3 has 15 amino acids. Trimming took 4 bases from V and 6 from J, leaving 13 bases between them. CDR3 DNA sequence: TGTGCCACCAGCACACGGACAGAGCTTAATTCACCCCTCCACTTT. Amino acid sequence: CATSTRTELNSPLHF.

CDR3 sequence: CASSSRVTYNEQFF. The CDR3 DNA sequence: TGTGCCAGCAGCTCCCGAGTAACCTACAATGAGCAGTTCTTC. J is TRBJ2-1 and V is TRBV7-9; D gene ambiguous. The CDR3 length is 14 residues. The germline V gene has CDR1 SEHNR and CDR2 FQNEAQ (reference sequence). The V and J ends lost 4 bases and 2 bases respectively, with 9 bases between them.

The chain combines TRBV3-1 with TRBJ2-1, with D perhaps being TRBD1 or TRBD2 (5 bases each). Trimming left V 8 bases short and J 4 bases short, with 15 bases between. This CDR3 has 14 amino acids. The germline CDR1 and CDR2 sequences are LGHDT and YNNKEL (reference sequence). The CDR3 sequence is CASPRDPAYNEQFF. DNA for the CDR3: TGTGCCAGCCCCCGGGACCCAGCGTACAATGAGCAGTTCTTC.

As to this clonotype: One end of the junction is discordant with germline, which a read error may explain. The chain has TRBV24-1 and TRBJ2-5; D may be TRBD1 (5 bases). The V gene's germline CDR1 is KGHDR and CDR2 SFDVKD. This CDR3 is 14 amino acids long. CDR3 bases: TGTGCCACCAGTGATTACTCAGGGAAAGAGACCCAGCACTTC. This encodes CATSDYSGKETQHF.

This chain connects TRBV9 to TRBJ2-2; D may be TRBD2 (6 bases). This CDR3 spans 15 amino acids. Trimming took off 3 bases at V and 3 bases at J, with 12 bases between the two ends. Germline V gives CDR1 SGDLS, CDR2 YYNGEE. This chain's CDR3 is CASSAEGGYTGELFF. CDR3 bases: TGTGCCAGCAGCGCGGAGGGCGGTTACACCGGGGAGCTGTTTTTT.

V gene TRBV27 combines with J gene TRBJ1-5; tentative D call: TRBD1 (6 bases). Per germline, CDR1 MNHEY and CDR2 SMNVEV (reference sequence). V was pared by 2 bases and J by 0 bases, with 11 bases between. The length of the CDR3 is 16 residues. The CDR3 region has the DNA TGTGCCAGCAGTTTAATCGGGGGCAATAGCAATCAGCCCCAGCATTTT. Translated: CASSLIGGNSNQPQHF.